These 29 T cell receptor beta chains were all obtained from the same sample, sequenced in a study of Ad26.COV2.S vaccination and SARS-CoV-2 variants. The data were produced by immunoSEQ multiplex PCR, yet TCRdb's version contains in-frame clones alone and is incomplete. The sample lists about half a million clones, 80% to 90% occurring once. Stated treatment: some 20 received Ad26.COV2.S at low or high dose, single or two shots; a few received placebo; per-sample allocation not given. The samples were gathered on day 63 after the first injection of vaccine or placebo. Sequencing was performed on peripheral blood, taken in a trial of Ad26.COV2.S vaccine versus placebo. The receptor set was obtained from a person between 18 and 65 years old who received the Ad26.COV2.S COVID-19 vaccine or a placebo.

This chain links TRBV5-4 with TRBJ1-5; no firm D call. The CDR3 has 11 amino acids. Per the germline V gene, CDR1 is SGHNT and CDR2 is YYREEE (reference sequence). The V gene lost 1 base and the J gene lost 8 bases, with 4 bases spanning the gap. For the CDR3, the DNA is TGTGCCAGCAGCTTGCGGGAGCCCCAGCATTTT. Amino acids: CASSLREPQHF. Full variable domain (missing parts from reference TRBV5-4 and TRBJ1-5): ETGVTQSPTHLIKTRGQQVTLRCSSQSGHNTVSWYQQALGQGPQFIFQYYREEENGRGNFPPRFSGLQFPNYSSELNVNALELDDSALYLCASSLREPQHFGDGTRLSIL.

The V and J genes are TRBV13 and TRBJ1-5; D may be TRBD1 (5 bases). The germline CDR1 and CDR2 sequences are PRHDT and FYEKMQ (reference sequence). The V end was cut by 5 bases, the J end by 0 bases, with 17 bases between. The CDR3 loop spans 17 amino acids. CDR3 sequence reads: CASSQGGTRYSNQPQHF. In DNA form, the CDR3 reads TGTGCCAGCAGCCAGGGAGGGACGCGCTATAGCAATCAGCCCCAGCATTTT. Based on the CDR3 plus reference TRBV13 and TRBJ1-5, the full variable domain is AAGVIQSPRHLIKEKRETATLKCYPIPRHDTVYWYQQGPGQDPQFLISFYEKMQSDKGSIPDRFSAQQFSDYHSELNMSSLELGDSALYFCASSQGGTRYSNQPQHFGDGTRLSIL.

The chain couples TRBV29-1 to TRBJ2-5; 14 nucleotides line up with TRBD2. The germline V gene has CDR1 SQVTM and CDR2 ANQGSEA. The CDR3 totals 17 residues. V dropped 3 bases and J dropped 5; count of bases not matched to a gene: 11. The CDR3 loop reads CSVDRTSGRPKGETQYF. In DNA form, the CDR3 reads TGCAGCGTTGATAGGACTAGCGGGAGGCCTAAAGGGGAGACCCAGTACTTC.

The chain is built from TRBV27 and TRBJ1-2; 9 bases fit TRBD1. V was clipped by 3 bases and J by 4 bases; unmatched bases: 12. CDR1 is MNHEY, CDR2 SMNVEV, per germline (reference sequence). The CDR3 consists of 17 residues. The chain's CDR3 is CASSFRKQGAEFYGYTF. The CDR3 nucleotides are TGTGCCAGCAGTTTCAGGAAACAGGGGGCAGAGTTCTATGGCTACACCTTC.

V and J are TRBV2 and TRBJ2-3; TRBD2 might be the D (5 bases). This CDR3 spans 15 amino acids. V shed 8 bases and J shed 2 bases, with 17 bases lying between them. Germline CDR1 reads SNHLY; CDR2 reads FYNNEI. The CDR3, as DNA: TGTGCCAGCTCGCGCCGGGAAACGGCCACAGATACGCAGTATTTT. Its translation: CASSRRETATDTQYF.

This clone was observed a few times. CDR3 in amino acids: CASSLTRHEQYF. CDR3 nucleotide sequence: TGTGCCAGCAGCTTAACCAGACACGAGCAGTACTTC. This chain connects TRBV7-9 to TRBJ2-7; D gene ambiguous. The CDR3 loop spans 12 amino acids. V was trimmed by 2 bases and J by 5 bases, leaving 7 bases between them. Germline V gene data show CDR1 as SEHNR and CDR2 as FQNEAQ (reference sequence).

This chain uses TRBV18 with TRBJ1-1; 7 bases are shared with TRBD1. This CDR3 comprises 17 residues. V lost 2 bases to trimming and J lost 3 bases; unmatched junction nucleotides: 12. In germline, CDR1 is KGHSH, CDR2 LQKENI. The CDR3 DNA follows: TGTGCCAGCTCACCAACGGTCAACACAGGGGCGGACACTGAAGCTTTCTTT. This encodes CASSPTVNTGADTEAFF. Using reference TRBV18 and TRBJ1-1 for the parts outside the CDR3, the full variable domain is NAGVMQNPRHLVRRRGQEARLRCSPMKGHSHVYWYRQLPEEGLKFMVYLQKENIIDESGMPKERFSAEFPKEGPSILRIQQVVRGDSAAYFCASSPTVNTGADTEAFFGQGTRLTVV.

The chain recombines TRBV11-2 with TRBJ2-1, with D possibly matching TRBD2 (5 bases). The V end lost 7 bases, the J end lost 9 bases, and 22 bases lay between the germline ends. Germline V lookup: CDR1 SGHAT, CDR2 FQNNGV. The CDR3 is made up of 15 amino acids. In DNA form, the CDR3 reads TGTGCCAGCACCCCCCTCTGGATGTTAGGGAGTGAGCAGTTCTTC. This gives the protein CASTPLWMLGSEQFF.

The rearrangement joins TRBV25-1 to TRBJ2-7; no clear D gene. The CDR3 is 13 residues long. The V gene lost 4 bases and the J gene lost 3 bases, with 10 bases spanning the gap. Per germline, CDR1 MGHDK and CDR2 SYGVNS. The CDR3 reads CASSGAAYYEQYF. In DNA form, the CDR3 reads TGTGCCAGCAGTGGTGCAGCCTACTACGAGCAGTACTTC.

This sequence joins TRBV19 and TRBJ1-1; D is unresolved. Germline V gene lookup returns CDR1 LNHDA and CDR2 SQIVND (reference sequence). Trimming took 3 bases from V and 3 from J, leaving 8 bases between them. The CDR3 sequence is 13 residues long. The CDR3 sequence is CASSMTTDTEAFF. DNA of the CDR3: TGTGCCAGTAGTATGACGACGGACACTGAAGCTTTCTTT.

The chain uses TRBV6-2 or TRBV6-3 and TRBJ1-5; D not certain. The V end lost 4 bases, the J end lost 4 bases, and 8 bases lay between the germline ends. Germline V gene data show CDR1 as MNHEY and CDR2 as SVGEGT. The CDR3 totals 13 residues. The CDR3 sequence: CASSWATNQPQHF. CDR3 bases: TGTGCCAGCAGTTGGGCCACAAATCAGCCCCAGCATTTT.

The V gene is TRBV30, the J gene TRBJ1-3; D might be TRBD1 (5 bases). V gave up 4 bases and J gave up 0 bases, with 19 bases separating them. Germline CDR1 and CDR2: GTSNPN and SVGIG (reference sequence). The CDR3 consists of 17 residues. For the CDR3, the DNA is TGTGCCTGGATACCGCGGGGCAAACCCCTCTCTGGAAACACCATATATTTT. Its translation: CAWIPRGKPLSGNTIYF.

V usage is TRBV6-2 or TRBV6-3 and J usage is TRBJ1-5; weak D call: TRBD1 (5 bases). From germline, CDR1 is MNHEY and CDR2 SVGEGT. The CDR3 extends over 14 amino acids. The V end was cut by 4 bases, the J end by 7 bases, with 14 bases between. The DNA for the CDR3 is TGTGCCAGCAGTTGGGCCGGGACGAAACAGCCCCAGCATTTT. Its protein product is CASSWAGTKQPQHF.

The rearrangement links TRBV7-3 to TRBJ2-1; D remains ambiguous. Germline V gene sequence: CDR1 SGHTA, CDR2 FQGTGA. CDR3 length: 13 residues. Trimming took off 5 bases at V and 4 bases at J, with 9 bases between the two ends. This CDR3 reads CASSPYDYNEQFF. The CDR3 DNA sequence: TGTGCCAGCAGCCCTTATGATTACAATGAGCAGTTCTTC. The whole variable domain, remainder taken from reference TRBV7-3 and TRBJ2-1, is GAGVSQTPSNKVTEKGKYVELRCDPISGHTALYWYRQSLGQGPEFLIYFQGTGAADDSGLPNDRFFAVRPEGSVSTLKIQRTERGDSAVYLCASSPYDYNEQFFGPGTRLTVL.

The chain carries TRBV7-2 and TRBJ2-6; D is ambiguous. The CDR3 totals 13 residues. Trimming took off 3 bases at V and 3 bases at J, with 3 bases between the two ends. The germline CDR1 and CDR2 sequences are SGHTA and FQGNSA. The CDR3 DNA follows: TGTGCCAGCAGCTTCGGTGGGGCCAACGTCCTGACTTTC. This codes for CASSFGGANVLTF.

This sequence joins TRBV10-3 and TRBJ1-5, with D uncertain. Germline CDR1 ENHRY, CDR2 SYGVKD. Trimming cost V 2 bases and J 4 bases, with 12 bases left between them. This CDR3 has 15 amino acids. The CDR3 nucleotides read TGTGCCATCAGTGAGACCGCAGTCCTTAATCAGCCCCAGCATTTT. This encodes CAISETAVLNQPQHF.

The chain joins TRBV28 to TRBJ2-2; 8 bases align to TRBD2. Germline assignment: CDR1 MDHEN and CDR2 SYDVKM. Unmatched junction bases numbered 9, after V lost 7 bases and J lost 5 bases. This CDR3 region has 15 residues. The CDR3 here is CASKSGGPGTGELFF. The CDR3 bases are TGTGCCAGCAAATCGGGAGGGCCTGGAACCGGGGAGCTGTTTTTT. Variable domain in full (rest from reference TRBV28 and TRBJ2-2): DVKVTQSSRYLVKRTGEKVFLECVQDMDHENMFWYRQDPGLGLRLIYFSYDVKMKEKGDIPEGYSVSREKKERFSLILESASTNQTSMYLCASKSGGPGTGELFFGEGSRLTVL.

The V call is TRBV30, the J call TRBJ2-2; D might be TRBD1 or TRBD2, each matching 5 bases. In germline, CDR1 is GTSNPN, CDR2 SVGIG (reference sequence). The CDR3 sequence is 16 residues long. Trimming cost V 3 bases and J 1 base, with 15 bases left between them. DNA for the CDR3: TGTGCCTGGAGGAGGGCAGGGACGGTGAACACCGGGGAGCTGTTTTTT. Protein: CAWRRAGTVNTGELFF.

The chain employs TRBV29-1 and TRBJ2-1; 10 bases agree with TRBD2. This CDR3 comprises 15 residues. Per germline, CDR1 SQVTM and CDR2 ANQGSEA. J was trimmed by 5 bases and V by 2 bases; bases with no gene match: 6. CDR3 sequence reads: CSVEQREGLHNEQFF. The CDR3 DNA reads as TGCAGCGTTGAACAGCGGGAGGGACTCCACAATGAGCAGTTCTTC.

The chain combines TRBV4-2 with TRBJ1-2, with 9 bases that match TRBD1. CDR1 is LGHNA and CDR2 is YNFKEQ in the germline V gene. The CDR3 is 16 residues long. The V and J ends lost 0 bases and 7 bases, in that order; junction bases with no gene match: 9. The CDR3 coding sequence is TGTGCCAGCAGCCAAGACCGGGGAACAGGGGGCCTTGGCTACACCTTC. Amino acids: CASSQDRGTGGLGYTF.

The CDR3 protein is CASSESETGGYEQYF. CDR3 nucleotide sequence: TGTGCCAGCAGTGAATCGGAGACAGGGGGCTACGAGCAGTACTTC. The chain carries TRBV6-1 and TRBJ2-7; TRBD1 matches 9 bases. V trimming: 2 bases; J trimming: 3 bases; junction bases outside the gene matches: 5. The CDR3 runs 15 residues. Germline loops: CDR1 MNHNS, CDR2 SASEGT.

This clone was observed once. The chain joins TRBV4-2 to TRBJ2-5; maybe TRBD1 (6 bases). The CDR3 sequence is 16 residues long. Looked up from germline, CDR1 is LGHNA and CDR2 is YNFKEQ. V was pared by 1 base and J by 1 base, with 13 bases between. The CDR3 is CASSQGTGTPQETQYF. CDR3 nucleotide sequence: TGTGCCAGCAGCCAAGGAACCGGGACACCCCAAGAGACCCAGTACTTC.

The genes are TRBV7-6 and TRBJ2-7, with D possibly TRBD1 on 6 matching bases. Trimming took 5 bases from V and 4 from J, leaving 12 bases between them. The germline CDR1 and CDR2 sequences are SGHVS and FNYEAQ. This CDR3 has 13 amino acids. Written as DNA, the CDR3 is TGTGCCAGCAGCCACGGACAGTGGTACGAGCAGTACTTC. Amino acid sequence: CASSHGQWYEQYF. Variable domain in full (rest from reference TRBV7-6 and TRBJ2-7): GAGVSQSPRYKVTKRGQDVALRCDPISGHVSLYWYRQALGQGPEFLTYFNYEAQQDKSGLPNDRFSAERPEGSISTLTIQRTEQRDSAMYRCASSHGQWYEQYFGPGTRLTVT.

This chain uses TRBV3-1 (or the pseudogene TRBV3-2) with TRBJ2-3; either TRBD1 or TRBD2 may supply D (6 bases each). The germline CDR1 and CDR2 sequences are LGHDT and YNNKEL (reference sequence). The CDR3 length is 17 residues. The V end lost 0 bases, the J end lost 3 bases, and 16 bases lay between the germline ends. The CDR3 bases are TGTGCCAGCAGCCAAGAGTTATTGGGGGGCTCAACAGATACGCAGTATTTT. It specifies CASSQELLGGSTDTQYF.

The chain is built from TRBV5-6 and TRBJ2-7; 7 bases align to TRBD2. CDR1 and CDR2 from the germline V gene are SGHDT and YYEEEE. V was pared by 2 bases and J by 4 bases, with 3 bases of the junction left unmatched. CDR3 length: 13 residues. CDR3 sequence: CASSFGGVYEQYF. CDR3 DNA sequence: TGTGCCAGCAGCTTTGGGGGGGTTTACGAGCAGTACTTC.

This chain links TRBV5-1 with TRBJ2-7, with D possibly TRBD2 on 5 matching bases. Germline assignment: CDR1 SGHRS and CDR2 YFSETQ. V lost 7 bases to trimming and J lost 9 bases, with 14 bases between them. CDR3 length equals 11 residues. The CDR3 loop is CASGELGRQYF. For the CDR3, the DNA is TGCGCCAGCGGAGAACTAGGGAGGCAGTACTTC.

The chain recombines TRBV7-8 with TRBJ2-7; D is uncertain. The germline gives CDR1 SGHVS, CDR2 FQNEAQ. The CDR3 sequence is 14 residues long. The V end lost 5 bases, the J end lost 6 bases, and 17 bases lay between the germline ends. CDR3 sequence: CASSLPAPQVEQYF. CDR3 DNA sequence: TGTGCCAGCAGCCTACCGGCGCCCCAGGTCGAGCAGTACTTC.

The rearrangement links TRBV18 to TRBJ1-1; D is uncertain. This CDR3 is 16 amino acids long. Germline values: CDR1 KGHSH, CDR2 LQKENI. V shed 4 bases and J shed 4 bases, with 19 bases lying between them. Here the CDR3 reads CASSRNTDWYSTEAFF. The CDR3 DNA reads TGTGCCAGCTCACGGAACACAGATTGGTATAGCACTGAAGCTTTCTTT.

The CDR3 spells CATSEGQTRNEKLFF. CDR3 coding DNA: TGTGCCACCTCTGAGGGGCAAACGCGTAATGAAAAACTGTTTTTT. V is TRBV19 and J is TRBJ1-4; maybe TRBD1 (5 bases). The V and J ends lost 10 bases and 4 bases respectively, with 19 bases between them. This CDR3 spans 15 amino acids. The V gene's germline CDR1 is LNHDA and CDR2 SQIVND (reference sequence).